Each of the 6 T cell receptor beta chains below was sequenced from the same sample in a study of blood T cell repertoires in COVID-19. The assay was immunoSEQ multiplex PCR, and TCRdb's table has in-frame clones only and misses some. The sample includes approximately 210,000 clones, around 82% of them seen just once. What was sequenced was PBMCs or T cells enriched from blood (not recorded which). Source of these receptors: a middle-aged man who had recovered from COVID-19.

This clone was recorded only once. This rearrangement joins TRBV6-1 to TRBJ1-2; no clear D. The length of the CDR3 is 14 residues. The V gene's germline CDR1 is MNHNS and CDR2 SASEGT. V dropped 2 bases and J dropped 7 bases, with 14 bases sitting between them. CDR3 amino acids: CASSEITGFGGYTF. The DNA for the CDR3 is TGTGCCAGCAGTGAAATTACGGGTTTTGGTGGCTACACCTTC.

The CDR3 DNA reads TGTGCCAGCAGTGAGCCAGGGGCAAGTGCCGAGCAGTACTTC. Its translation is CASSEPGASAEQYF. The V and J genes are TRBV6-1 and TRBJ2-7, with D possibly being TRBD1 (6 bases). Germline CDR1 reads MNHNS; CDR2 reads SASEGT. The CDR3 spans 14 residues. Trimming took off 3 bases at V and 6 bases at J, with 15 bases between the two ends.

This rearrangement joins TRBV24-1 to TRBJ1-2; unclear D gene. V lost 4 bases to trimming and J lost 6 bases, with 8 bases between them. The CDR3 sequence is 12 residues long. CDR1 and CDR2 (germline): KGHDR, SFDVKD. CDR3 in amino acids: CATSDRVDGYTF. Here the CDR3 DNA reads TGTGCCACCAGTGACCGGGTGGATGGCTACACCTTC.

The chain joins TRBV27 to TRBJ1-5; 8 positions match TRBD1. The junction had 1 base not matched to a gene; V was cut back by 3 bases and J by 9 bases. Germline CDR1 and CDR2: MNHEY and SMNVEV (reference sequence). The CDR3 is 12 residues long. CDR3 protein: CASSFTGGPQHF. In DNA form, the CDR3 reads TGTGCCAGCAGTTTTACAGGGGGGCCCCAGCATTTT.

The V and J genes are TRBV3-1 (or the pseudogene TRBV3-2) and TRBJ2-5, with 8 bases that match TRBD1. The J segment lost 5 bases and the V segment lost 3 bases, leaving 5 bases of the junction unmatched. Germline CDR1 LGHDT, CDR2 YNNKEL (reference sequence). The CDR3 extends over 14 amino acids. CDR3 coding DNA: TGTGCCAGCAGCCAGCAGGGGGCCTGGGAGACCCAGTACTTC. Encoded protein: CASSQQGAWETQYF.

V is TRBV9 and J is TRBJ2-1, with 9 bases matching TRBD1. Germline assignment: CDR1 SGDLS and CDR2 YYNGEE. Trimming at V came to 3 bases and at J to 4 bases, leaving 5 bases not matched to a gene. The CDR3 is 15 residues long. The CDR3 coding sequence is TGTGCCAGCAGCGAGGGACAGGGTTCGTACAATGAGCAGTTCTTC. Its protein is CASSEGQGSYNEQFF.